This entry describes one T cell receptor beta chain. Its antigen is unidentified. Use of 60 Vbeta and 13 Jbeta primers characterized the PCR. Method: immunoSEQ multiplex PCR; TCRdb's copy keeps in-frame clones and lacks some. Of 130,000 or so clones in the sample, approximately 72% are singletons; the top ten hold roughly 9.3%. The data stem from a study of cytomegalovirus exposure and HLA in healthy donors. Study-wide points: Looking again later, the authors saw that most CMV-associated TCR beta chains seemed HLA-restricted. A later analysis, which compared TCR beta chains of equal frequency, found the HLA-associated ones more clonally expanded.

Although they were nominally healthy when sampled, donors likely had unrecorded immune exposures. Between the trimmed V and J ends, which lost 4 bases and 3 bases, there was a span of 12 bases. The CDR3 contains 14 residues. The V gene's germline CDR1 is LNHDA and CDR2 SQIVND (reference sequence). The receptor comes from a woman in her 50s in good health and CMV-seropositive. V usage is TRBV19 and J usage is TRBJ2-5; a weak D match, TRBD1 (7 bases). Sequenced: PBMCs. The CDR3 region has the DNA TGTGCCAGTAGTAGACAGGGAGGTGAAGAGACCCAGTACTTC. Residues: CASSRQGGEETQYF. Together with reference TRBV19 and TRBJ2-5, the CDR3 gives the full variable domain: DGGITQSPKYLFRKEGQNVTLSCEQNLNHDAMYWYRQDPGQGLRLIYYSQIVNDFQKGDIAEGYSVSREKKESFPLTVTSAQKNPTAFYLCASSRQGGEETQYFGPGTRLLVL.